The next 26 T cell receptor beta chains were all read from a single sample in a study of cytotoxic CD8 clonotypes in ibrutinib-treated CLL (dated by TCRdb to the early 2020s). This specimen's time point label, per the study, means: about eleven months on ibrutinib. The library was obtained by the immunoSEQ multiplex PCR assay. In its TCRdb copy, this immuneACCESS table keeps in-frame sequences only and misses some clones. Where compared with another copy, unresolved V genes explain less than half of these, and the others have no known cause. Across this sample there are 65,000 to 85,000 clones, with about nine tenths seen only once. Around 3.1% of the sample goes to the ten largest clones. The sequencing used PBMCs, collected after 12 months of ibrutinib treatment. The receptors come from a human donor with chronic lymphocytic leukemia.

V usage is TRBV11-3 and J usage is TRBJ2-7, with 10 bases identical to TRBD2. Germline values: CDR1 SGHNT, CDR2 YENEEA. This CDR3 has 14 amino acids. V gave up 4 bases and J gave up 5 bases; unmatched junction bases: 5. As DNA, the CDR3 is TGTGCCAGCAGCTCTAGCGGGAGTTCCGACGAGCAGTACTTC. Translated, it gives CASSSSGSSDEQYF.

The V call is TRBV5-1, the J call TRBJ2-5; 7 bases are shared with TRBD1. The CDR3 contains 17 residues. The J segment lost 2 bases and the V segment lost 5 bases, leaving 15 bases of the junction unmatched. The V gene's germline CDR1 is SGHRS and CDR2 YFSETQ. The CDR3 spells CASSNTGVPVLQETQYF. In nucleotides, the CDR3 is TGCGCCAGCAGTAATACAGGGGTTCCTGTATTGCAAGAGACCCAGTACTTC.

This clone was found a few times. The V gene is TRBV27, the J gene TRBJ2-4; D possibly corresponds to TRBD2 (5 bases). This CDR3 comprises 15 residues. In germline, CDR1 is MNHEY, CDR2 SMNVEV (reference sequence). Between the trimmed V and J ends, which lost 0 bases and 8 bases, there was a span of 14 bases. The chain's CDR3 is CASSLSGLAIDIQYF. CDR3 sequence (DNA): TGTGCCAGCAGTTTATCAGGACTGGCAATTGACATTCAGTACTTC.

DNA for the CDR3: TGTGCCAGCAGCCCGGGGTGGGCTGGACAGCAGTTCTTC. Translating it yields CASSPGWAGQQFF. The V and J genes are TRBV11-3 and TRBJ2-1; perhaps TRBD2 as D (5 bases). The CDR3 is made up of 13 amino acids. V was clipped by 5 bases and J by 11 bases, with 16 bases between them. Germline CDR1 and CDR2: SGHNT and YENEEA.

V gene TRBV5-1 combines with J gene TRBJ2-3; no clear D gene. Germline CDR1 and CDR2: SGHRS and YFSETQ. This CDR3 spans 15 amino acids. Trimming removed 3 bases from V and 2 bases from J, with 13 bases in between. The CDR3 loop reads CASSSGSTFTDTQYF. Here the CDR3 DNA reads TGCGCCAGCAGCTCCGGCTCGACCTTCACAGATACGCAGTATTTT. The whole variable domain, filled in from reference TRBV5-1 and TRBJ2-3, reads KAGVTQTPRYLIKTRGQQVTLSCSPISGHRSVSWYQQTPGQGLQFLFEYFSETQRNKGNFPGRFSGRQFSNSRSEMNVSTLELGDSALYLCASSSGSTFTDTQYFGPGTRLTVL.

The chain carries TRBV6-5 and TRBJ1-1; TRBD1 agrees at 9 bases. Per germline, CDR1 MNHEY and CDR2 SVGAGI. V gave up 4 bases and J gave up 3 bases; unmatched junction bases: 3. The CDR3 contains 14 residues. The CDR3 region has the DNA TGTGCCAGCAGTTCAGGGACAGGGCACACTGAAGCTTTCTTT. Translation: CASSSGTGHTEAFF.

The chain joins TRBV11-3 to TRBJ1-5, with D unresolved. Germline lookup yields CDR1 SGHNT and CDR2 YENEEA. The CDR3 covers 13 residues. V was shortened by 2 bases and J by 2 bases, with 4 bases between the two germline ends. This chain's CDR3 is CASSLNRNQPQHF. The CDR3 nucleotides read TGTGCCAGCAGCTTAAACCGCAATCAGCCCCAGCATTTT.

The chain links TRBV6-1 to TRBJ1-5; D is perhaps TRBD1 (5 bases). V dropped 3 bases and J dropped 3 bases, with 18 bases sitting between them. Germline-derived CDR1 and CDR2 are MNHNS and SASEGT. The CDR3 contains 17 residues. The CDR3 region has the DNA TGTGCCAGCAGTGATACGATCAGGGCTGGCGACAATCAGCCCCAGCATTTT. This sequence encodes CASSDTIRAGDNQPQHF.

This chain joins TRBV9 and TRBJ1-1, with TRBD1 as a possible D gene (5 bases). This CDR3 comprises 13 residues. V lost 4 bases and J 0 bases, leaving 7 bases between the germline ends. Germline CDR1 SGDLS, CDR2 YYNGEE. Written as DNA, the CDR3 is TGTGCCAGCAGCAGGGGAGTGAACACTGAAGCTTTCTTT. Translated, it gives CASSRGVNTEAFF.

The chain recombines TRBV5-1 with TRBJ2-2; D ambiguous. CDR1 and CDR2 from the germline V gene are SGHRS and YFSETQ. The CDR3 consists of 13 residues. The ends were cut back, 0 bases at V and 11 bases at J, with 11 bases in the middle. The CDR3 sequence: CASSLAETLELFF. CDR3 nucleotide sequence: TGCGCCAGCAGCTTGGCCGAGACACTTGAGCTGTTTTTT. Full variable domain (outside the CDR3, taken from reference TRBV5-1 and TRBJ2-2): KAGVTQTPRYLIKTRGQQVTLSCSPISGHRSVSWYQQTPGQGLQFLFEYFSETQRNKGNFPGRFSGRQFSNSRSEMNVSTLELGDSALYLCASSLAETLELFFGEGSRLTVL.

Written as DNA, the CDR3 is TGCGCCAGCGCCCTAACTAGCGGCCGCACAGATACGCAGTATTTT. Its translation: CASALTSGRTDTQYF. This chain uses TRBV5-1 with TRBJ2-3; 8 positions match TRBD2. V shed 7 bases and J 1 base; nucleotides not matched to a gene: 8. Germline CDR1 and CDR2: SGHRS and YFSETQ. CDR3 length equals 15 residues.

This chain connects TRBV7-2 to TRBJ1-2; D call uncertain. The CDR3 contains 14 residues. V lost 0 bases and J lost 6, with 11 bases in between. Germline lookup yields CDR1 SGHTA and CDR2 FQGNSA. For the CDR3, the DNA is TGTGCCAGCAGCTTAGCCGGGCAGTATGATGGCTACACCTTC. The encoded protein is CASSLAGQYDGYTF.

V and J are TRBV29-1 and TRBJ1-2, with 12 bases matching TRBD1. This CDR3 contains 16 residues. Germline-derived CDR1 and CDR2 are SQVTM and ANQGSEA. The J segment lost 4 bases and the V segment lost 7 bases, leaving 13 bases of the junction unmatched. For the CDR3, the DNA is TGCAGCGCCACACCGATGGGGACAGGGGGCAGCTATGGCTACACCTTC. Protein sequence: CSATPMGTGGSYGYTF.

The gene calls are TRBV7-6 and TRBJ2-6, with 8 bases that match TRBD1. This CDR3 comprises 18 residues. The V and J ends lost 5 bases and 0 bases, in that order; junction bases with no gene match: 9. Germline assignment: CDR1 SGHVS and CDR2 FNYEAQ. CDR3 sequence: CASSRPTGVPSGANVLTF. Here the CDR3 DNA reads TGTGCCAGCAGCCGACCGACAGGGGTTCCCTCTGGGGCCAACGTCCTGACTTTC.

The CDR3 coding sequence is TGTGCCAGCAGCTTGGAACCGACAGCCACAGATACGCAGTATTTT. This gives the protein CASSLEPTATDTQYF. This chain links TRBV7-2 with TRBJ2-3; TRBD1 might be the D (5 bases). Trimming took 3 bases from V and 2 from J, leaving 12 bases between them. There are 15 residues in the CDR3. Germline V gene sequence: CDR1 SGHTA, CDR2 FQGNSA.

This clone was detected only once. The chain joins TRBV19 to TRBJ1-5; D is ambiguous. The V end was cut by 0 bases, the J end by 7 bases, with 13 bases between. There are 15 residues in the CDR3. From germline, CDR1 is LNHDA and CDR2 SQIVND (reference sequence). The DNA for the CDR3 is TGTGCCAGTAGTATAGATTTTGCGGGCGAGCAGCCCCAGCATTTT. Its translation is CASSIDFAGEQPQHF. The full variable domain, with the rest looked up from reference TRBV19 and TRBJ1-5, is DGGITQSPKYLFRKEGQNVTLSCEQNLNHDAMYWYRQDPGQGLRLIYYSQIVNDFQKGDIAEGYSVSREKKESFPLTVTSAQKNPTAFYLCASSIDFAGEQPQHFGDGTRLSIL.

The V and J genes are TRBV9 and TRBJ2-1; D could derive from TRBD1 or TRBD2 (5 bases each). V was pared by 2 bases and J by 8 bases, with 17 bases between. The CDR3 has 15 amino acids. The V gene's germline CDR1 is SGDLS and CDR2 YYNGEE. This chain's CDR3 is CASSVGVKDPDEQFF. CDR3 sequence (DNA): TGTGCCAGCAGCGTGGGGGTTAAGGACCCTGATGAGCAGTTCTTC.

This clone was detected once. The chain carries TRBV21-1 and TRBJ2-7. TRBV21-1 is a pseudogene locus. The CDR3 extends over 14 amino acids. The CDR3 reads CASTGPGGTYEQYF. CDR3 DNA sequence: TGTGCCAGCACCGGACCCGGCGGAACCTACGAGCAGTACTTC.

V gene TRBV7-3 combines with J gene TRBJ2-1; 7 bases align to TRBD2. The CDR3 contains 16 residues. The V gene end was trimmed by 5 bases and the J gene end by 9 bases; junction bases not matched to a gene: 16. Germline V gene lookup returns CDR1 SGHTA and CDR2 FQGTGA. The CDR3 loop is CASSQMAGVRLAEQFF. CDR3 nucleotide sequence: TGTGCCAGCAGCCAGATGGCGGGAGTTAGGTTGGCTGAGCAGTTCTTC.

This sequence joins TRBV11-1 and TRBJ2-7, with TRBD1 matching 9 bases. V shed 6 bases, J shed 5 bases, and the junction held 8 bases outside the gene matches. The CDR3 is 14 amino acids. CDR1 SGHAT and CDR2 FQDESV come from the germline V gene (reference sequence). CDR3 coding DNA: TGTGCCAGCAGTCCTAGGGACAGGGCCGACGAGCAGTACTTC. Its protein product is CASSPRDRADEQYF.

The genes are TRBV30 and TRBJ1-2; the D gene is possibly TRBD1 (5 bases). The CDR3 extends over 15 amino acids. The germline V gene has CDR1 GTSNPN and CDR2 SVGIG (reference sequence). V was cut by 4 bases and J by 8 bases, with 23 bases left in between. This chain's CDR3 is CAWTNFRGGLQGYTF. As DNA, the CDR3 is TGTGCCTGGACTAACTTTCGGGGGGGTTTACAAGGCTACACCTTC.

In nucleotides, the CDR3 is TGTGCCAGCAGCTTGCAGAGACTAGCGGGGGACAATGAGCAGTTCTTC. It codes for CASSLQRLAGDNEQFF. The chain combines TRBV5-4 with TRBJ2-1; TRBD2 matches 12 bases. Trimming removed 1 base from V and 5 bases from J; junction bases left unmatched: 4. CDR1 SGHNT and CDR2 YYREEE come from the germline V gene (reference sequence). This CDR3 spans 16 amino acids.

This sequence joins TRBV5-3 and TRBJ2-1, with D tentatively TRBD2 (6 bases). TRBV5-3 is reported as an ORF; its role is uncertain. This CDR3 spans 17 amino acids. The V end lost 3 bases, the J end lost 0 bases, and 16 bases lay between the germline ends. Here the CDR3 reads CARSYGGRPSSYNEQFF. The CDR3 bases are TGTGCCAGAAGCTACGGAGGGAGGCCCAGCTCCTACAATGAGCAGTTCTTC.

This chain joins TRBV7-9 and TRBJ1-5; 7 bases line up with TRBD1. The CDR3 length is 15 residues. From germline, CDR1 is SEHNR and CDR2 FQNEAQ (reference sequence). V lost 4 bases to trimming and J lost 0 bases; unmatched junction nucleotides: 3. CDR3 sequence: CASSSGTDSNQPQHF. As DNA, the CDR3 is TGTGCCAGCAGCTCCGGGACAGATAGCAATCAGCCCCAGCATTTT.

The V call is TRBV6-6, the J call TRBJ2-1; D is possibly TRBD2 (5 bases). Trimming took off 7 bases at V and 4 bases at J, with 11 bases between the two ends. Germline V gene data show CDR1 as MNHNY and CDR2 as SVGAGI (reference sequence). This CDR3 comprises 13 residues. The CDR3 sequence: CASTAGTYNEQFF. The CDR3 DNA sequence: TGTGCCAGCACGGCGGGTACTTACAATGAGCAGTTCTTC.

This clone appeared once. The gene calls are TRBV27 and TRBJ2-4, with D unclear. This CDR3 has 15 amino acids. The germline CDR1 and CDR2 sequences are MNHEY and SMNVEV (reference sequence). V was clipped by 8 bases and J by 2 bases, with 16 bases between them. The CDR3, as DNA: TGTGCCAGCGCCTCAGAGAAGGGATCCAAAAACATTCAGTACTTC. The encoded protein is CASASEKGSKNIQYF.